One and the same sample provided the 8 T cell receptor beta chains below, sequenced in a study of OX40 agonist ivuxolimab in advanced cancers. Sequencing used immunoSEQ multiplex PCR; TCRdb keeps in-frame clones, though not all of them. The sample has about 51,000 clones, about 86% seen once. Sequenced here: CD4+ or CD8+ T cells sorted from blood, sampled in a trial of the OX40 agonist ivuxolimab. The source is an adult with an advanced solid tumor such as melanoma, head and neck, liver or kidney cancer.

This clone was picked up a small number of times. V and J are TRBV6-5 and TRBJ2-7, with 8 bases aligning to TRBD1. The CDR3 is 15 amino acids. The germline V gene encodes CDR1 MNHEY and CDR2 SVGAGI. Trimming removed 2 bases from V and 3 bases from J; junction bases left unmatched: 6. The CDR3 region has the DNA TGTGCCAGCAGTTACGATCAGGGGGCCATCTACGAGCAGTACTTC. Translation: CASSYDQGAIYEQYF.

This clone was seen just once. The chain combines TRBV5-1 with TRBJ1-1, with TRBD1 matching 9 bases. CDR1 is SGHRS and CDR2 is YFSETQ in the germline V gene. V lost 4 bases, J lost 5 bases, and 12 bases stayed unmatched. This CDR3 region has 16 residues. The CDR3 coding sequence is TGCGCCAGCAGCGCAGCACAGGGGGCCGGGTTGACTGAAGCTTTCTTT. Amino acids: CASSAAQGAGLTEAFF.

The chain uses TRBV9 and TRBJ2-2, with 9 bases identical to TRBD1. The ends lost 4 bases at V and 4 bases at J; junction bases unmatched: 14. Looked up from germline, CDR1 is SGDLS and CDR2 is YYNGEE. The CDR3 totals 18 residues. This chain's CDR3 is CASSPWDRVDLGTGELFF. As DNA, the CDR3 is TGTGCCAGCAGCCCCTGGGACAGGGTAGATTTAGGCACCGGGGAGCTGTTTTTT.

This clone was found once. The chain combines TRBV4-2 with TRBJ2-7, with TRBD2 identical over 16 bases. Per germline, CDR1 LGHNA and CDR2 YNFKEQ. V trimming: 0 bases; J trimming: 6 bases; junction bases outside the gene matches: 14. The CDR3 sequence is 20 residues long. CDR3 in amino acids: CASSQESALGTSGGAPEQYF. CDR3 DNA: TGTGCCAGCAGCCAAGAAAGTGCGCTCGGGACTAGCGGGGGGGCCCCCGAGCAGTACTTC.

The V gene is TRBV19, the J gene TRBJ2-2; perhaps TRBD1 as D (6 bases). Trimming left V 7 bases short and J 4 bases short, with 13 bases between. Germline V lookup: CDR1 LNHDA, CDR2 SQIVND (reference sequence). There are 14 residues in the CDR3. Here the CDR3 reads CASTTDRPTGELFF. In DNA form, the CDR3 reads TGTGCCAGTACCACGGACAGACCCACCGGGGAGCTGTTTTTT.

This chain uses TRBV10-2 with TRBJ1-1; a possible D gene is TRBD1 (6 bases). Trimming stripped 6 bases from V and 8 bases from J, with 16 bases between. The germline V gene has CDR1 WSHSY and CDR2 SAAADI. This CDR3 spans 13 amino acids. The CDR3 sequence: CASRDRNLGEAFF. CDR3 nucleotides: TGCGCCAGCAGAGACAGGAACCTAGGAGAAGCTTTCTTT.

Note on this clone: Other nucleotide sequences from this sample produce the same CDR3. The chain links TRBV18 to TRBJ1-5; D is unresolved. The CDR3 is 13 amino acids. V dropped 3 bases and J dropped 1 base, with 4 bases sitting between them. Germline V lookup: CDR1 KGHSH, CDR2 LQKENI. The CDR3 protein is CASSPGSNQPQHF. The CDR3 coding sequence is TGTGCCAGCTCACCGGGAAGCAATCAGCCCCAGCATTTT.

V usage is TRBV6-1 and J usage is TRBJ2-6; D might be TRBD1 (6 bases). The length of the CDR3 is 19 residues. The germline gives CDR1 MNHNS, CDR2 SASEGT. The V gene lost 3 bases and the J gene lost 3 bases, with 21 bases spanning the gap. CDR3 DNA: TGTGCCAGCAGTGACCCTCTGACAGGTATCTCTTTTGGGGCCAACGTCCTGACTTTC. Translated, it gives CASSDPLTGISFGANVLTF.